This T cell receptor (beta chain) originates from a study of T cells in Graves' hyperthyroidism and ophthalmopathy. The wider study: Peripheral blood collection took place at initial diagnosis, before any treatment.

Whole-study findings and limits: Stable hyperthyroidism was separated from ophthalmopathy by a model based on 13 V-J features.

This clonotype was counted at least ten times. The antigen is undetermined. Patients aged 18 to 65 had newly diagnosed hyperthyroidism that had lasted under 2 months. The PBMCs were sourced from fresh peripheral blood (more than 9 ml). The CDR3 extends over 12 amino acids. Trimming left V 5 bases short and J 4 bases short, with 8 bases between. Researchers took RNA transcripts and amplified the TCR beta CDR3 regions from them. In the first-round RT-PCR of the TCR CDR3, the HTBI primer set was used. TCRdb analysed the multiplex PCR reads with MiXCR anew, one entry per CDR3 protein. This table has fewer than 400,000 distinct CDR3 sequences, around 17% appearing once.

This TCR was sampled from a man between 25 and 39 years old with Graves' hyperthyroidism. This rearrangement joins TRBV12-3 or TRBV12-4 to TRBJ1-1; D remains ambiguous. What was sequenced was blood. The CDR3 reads CASSLGVTEAFF. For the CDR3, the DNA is TGTGCCAGCAGTCTCGGGGTCACTGAAGCTTTCTTT.